These 18 T cell receptor beta chains originate from one sample sequenced in a study of blood T cell repertoires in COVID-19. Profiled with immunoSEQ multiplex PCR; TCRdb holds only in-frame clones, not every one. The sample records fewer than 100,000 clones, more than 65% being singletons. Sequencing used peripheral blood. The receptors shown here come from a man between 50 and 59 years old with acute or convalescent COVID-19.

J is TRBJ2-3 and V is TRBV25-1, with 8 bases aligning to TRBD1. J was trimmed by 4 bases and V by 2 bases; bases with no gene match: 8. Per the germline V gene, CDR1 is MGHDK and CDR2 is SYGVNS. The CDR3 sequence is 16 residues long. CDR3 coding DNA: TGTGCCAGCAGTGAAGCTGGACAGGGTGTCCCAGATACGCAGTATTTT. It codes for CASSEAGQGVPDTQYF.

The chain carries TRBV9 and TRBJ1-1; possible D gene TRBD1, 5 bases. Germline V CDR1 and CDR2: SGDLS, YYNGEE. Trimming left V 4 bases short and J 1 base short, with 11 bases between. The CDR3 is 14 amino acids. CDR3 amino acids: CASSTSGGNTEAFF. The CDR3 coding sequence is TGTGCCAGCAGCACCTCCGGGGGGAACACTGAAGCTTTCTTT. The entire variable domain, with the rest obtained from reference TRBV9 and TRBJ1-1, is as follows: DSGVTQTPKHLITATGQRVTLRCSPRSGDLSVYWYQQSLDQGLQFLIQYYNGEERAKGNILERFSAQQFPDLHSELNLSSLELGDSALYFCASSTSGGNTEAFFGQGTRLTVV.

The V gene is TRBV11-2, the J gene TRBJ1-2, with 8 positions matching TRBD1. V lost 3 bases and J lost 6; bases outside the gene matches: 3. CDR3 size: 13 residues. The germline V gene encodes CDR1 SGHAT and CDR2 FQNNGV. As DNA, the CDR3 is TGTGCCAGCAGCTTGCAGGGGGCAAATGGCTACACCTTC. It yields the protein CASSLQGANGYTF.

This clone was picked up one time. The V and J genes are TRBV7-2 and TRBJ2-2, with 7 positions matching TRBD1. Per germline, CDR1 SGHTA and CDR2 FQGNSA. The CDR3 covers 15 residues. V lost 6 bases, J lost 3 bases, and 7 bases stayed unmatched. The CDR3 is CASSLSGQDTGELFF. The CDR3 nucleotides are TGTGCCAGCAGTTTATCAGGACAGGACACCGGGGAGCTGTTTTTT.

V is TRBV20-1 and J is TRBJ2-7; D is possibly TRBD2 (6 bases). The V gene's germline CDR1 is DFQATT and CDR2 SNEGSKA (reference sequence). V lost 6 bases and J 12 bases, leaving 18 bases between the germline ends. The CDR3 covers 11 residues. The CDR3 reads CSAARGAGRYF. CDR3 DNA sequence: TGCAGTGCCGCGCGAGGGGCGGGGAGGTACTTC.

This chain links TRBV11-2 with TRBJ1-5, with D possibly being TRBD1 (5 bases). The CDR3 spans 12 residues. Trimming took off 3 bases at V and 12 bases at J, with 12 bases between the two ends. CDR1 is SGHAT and CDR2 is FQNNGV in the germline V gene. The CDR3 nucleotides read TGTGCCAGCAGCTTTGGAGGGGTAATCCAGCATTTT. This codes for CASSFGGVIQHF.

The gene calls are TRBV5-1 and TRBJ1-4; 7 bases match TRBD1. CDR1 and CDR2 (germline): SGHRS, YFSETQ. The CDR3 runs to 18 residues. Trimming cost V 4 bases and J 5 bases; bases outside gene matches: 17. DNA of the CDR3: TGCGCCAGCAGCCCGATGCGGGCGACAGGGCCGGGCAATGAAAAACTGTTTTTT. Its translation: CASSPMRATGPGNEKLFF.

This clone was seen only a few times. The DNA is left out, because the CDR3 cannot be placed on it with certainty; the CDR3 is given as TCRdb lists it. The CDR3 protein is CASSKFGQGAAKNTEAFF. The chain combines TRBV21-1 with TRBJ1-1; the table's D call, TRBD1, was not checked against the DNA. TRBV21-1 is noted as a pseudogene. The CDR3 is 18 residues long, ends included.

V gene TRBV12-3 or TRBV12-4 combines with J gene TRBJ1-2, with a tentative D call TRBD1 (5 bases). V shed 6 bases and J shed 8 bases, with 16 bases lying between them. The CDR3 runs 13 residues. Written as DNA, the CDR3 is TGTGCCAGCAGCCAAACAGGTTCCGAGGGCTACACCTTC. It is translated as CASSQTGSEGYTF.

In its sample, this clone was seen a few times. This chain links TRBV10-3 with TRBJ1-6, with D unclear. V was pared by 0 bases and J by 9 bases, with 6 bases between. The CDR3 is 13 amino acids. Per germline, CDR1 ENHRY and CDR2 SYGVKD. CDR3 nucleotides: TGTGCCATCAGTGAGTCCCCGTCTTCACCCCTCCACTTT. Protein product: CAISESPSSPLHF.

This chain uses TRBV4-1 with TRBJ2-7, with 9 bases matching TRBD1. V shed 2 bases and J 5 bases; nucleotides not matched to a gene: 7. CDR1 MGHRA and CDR2 YSYEKL come from the germline V gene. This CDR3 is built from 15 residues. The DNA of the CDR3 is TGCGCCAGCAGCCAATGGGGACAGGGCTTTGACGAGCAGTACTTC. This translates into CASSQWGQGFDEQYF.

V and J are TRBV9 and TRBJ2-5, with 10 bases matching TRBD2. The ends lost 2 bases at V and 6 bases at J; junction bases unmatched: 13. Germline values: CDR1 SGDLS, CDR2 YYNGEE. The CDR3 consists of 17 residues. The CDR3 is CASSVDPAGGMSQTQYF. In DNA form, the CDR3 reads TGTGCCAGCAGCGTGGACCCAGCGGGGGGGATGAGTCAGACCCAGTACTTC.

This clone was seen a few times. This chain uses TRBV30 with TRBJ1-2, with D unresolved. The CDR3 is 12 residues long. Looked up from germline, CDR1 is GTSNPN and CDR2 is SVGIG (reference sequence). V lost 7 bases, J lost 4 bases, and 13 bases lay in between. CDR3 sequence: CAFRTGIYGYTF. The CDR3 DNA follows: TGTGCCTTCCGAACGGGGATCTATGGCTACACCTTC.

This clone was found once. The chain uses TRBV19 and TRBJ1-5, with 7 bases identical to TRBD1. V gave up 5 bases and J gave up 5 bases; unmatched junction bases: 12. CDR1 is LNHDA, CDR2 SQIVND, per germline (reference sequence). There are 16 residues in the CDR3. CDR3: CASSVQQGRIDQPQHF. The CDR3 bases are TGTGCCAGTAGTGTCCAACAGGGGAGAATTGATCAGCCCCAGCATTTT.

V and J are TRBV6-2 or TRBV6-3 and TRBJ1-5; TRBD1 agrees at 9 bases. V shed 4 bases and J 7 bases; nucleotides not matched to a gene: 5. The germline V gene has CDR1 MNHEY and CDR2 SVGEGT. This CDR3 has 14 residues. The DNA for the CDR3 is TGTGCCAGCAGTTGGGACAGGGCTTCACAGCCCCAGCATTTT. Translation gives CASSWDRASQPQHF.

J is TRBJ2-5 and V is TRBV7-6; TRBD1 matches 10 bases. This CDR3 is built from 17 residues. CDR1 is SGHVS and CDR2 is FNYEAQ in the germline V gene. V was clipped by 3 bases and J by 5 bases; unmatched bases: 12. CDR3 loop: CASSFGGGQGYRETQYF. DNA for the CDR3: TGTGCCAGCAGCTTCGGTGGGGGACAGGGGTATCGCGAGACCCAGTACTTC.

The J gene is TRBJ1-6, the V gene TRBV11-2; TRBD1 matches at 7 bases. Trimming took 2 bases from V and 11 from J; bases not matched to a gene: 12. There are 16 residues in the CDR3. Germline-derived CDR1 and CDR2 are SGHAT and FQNNGV. The chain's CDR3 is CASSLHSGQGDPPLHF. The CDR3 coding sequence is TGTGCCAGCAGCTTACATTCCGGGCAGGGGGATCCACCCCTCCACTTT.

The CDR3 loop reads CASSIGQGGTEAFF. CDR3 nucleotide sequence: TGTGCCAGCAGCATCGGACAGGGAGGCACTGAAGCTTTCTTT. The chain uses TRBV3-1 (or the pseudogene TRBV3-2) and TRBJ1-1, with 8 bases that match TRBD1. This CDR3 region has 14 residues. Germline assignment: CDR1 LGHDT and CDR2 YNNKEL (reference sequence). V shed 5 bases, J shed 4 bases, and the junction held 6 bases outside the gene matches.